This passage covers 17 T cell receptor beta chains from one sample sequenced in a study of T-cell reconstitution after alpha-beta-depleted transplantation in children. As it was prepared, the TCRbeta library received unique molecular identifiers. TCRdb analysed the PCR reads with MiXCR anew, one entry per CDR3 protein. Altogether about 420,000 distinct CDR3 sequences are present, roughly 10% being singletons, with the ten largest covering approximately 5%. The input for sequencing was PBMCs from the stem cell graft donor, taken from the stem cell graft. The origin of the receptors is a human donor who donated a stem cell graft to a child with acute myeloid leukemia.

This clonotype was seen only a few times. J is TRBJ2-2 and V is TRBV2, with 15 bases matching TRBD2. This CDR3 contains 19 residues. V was clipped by 7 bases and J by 1 base; unmatched bases: 10. Germline-derived CDR1 and CDR2 are SNHLY and FYNNEI. CDR3 DNA sequence: TGTGCCAGCAACCTTCTCGGGACTAGCGGGAGGAAGAACACCGGGGAGCTGTTTTTT. Its translation: CASNLLGTSGRKNTGELFF.

J is TRBJ2-3 and V is TRBV2; D is tentatively TRBD1 or TRBD2 (5 bases each). V lost 6 bases and J lost 6, with 25 bases in between. The CDR3 has 17 residues. Germline assignment: CDR1 SNHLY and CDR2 FYNNEI. The CDR3 bases are TGTGCCAGCAGGAAGATTTGGGACCGTATGAATTTGGATACGCAGTATTTT. Protein sequence: CASRKIWDRMNLDTQYF. The full variable domain, in which reference TRBV2 and TRBJ2-3 provide the parts outside the CDR3, is EPEVTQTPSHQVTQMGQEVILRCVPISNHLYFYWYRQILGQKVEFLVSFYNNEISEKSEIFDDQFSVERPDGSNFTLKIRSTKLEDSAMYFCASRKIWDRMNLDTQYFGPGTRLTVL.

This clonotype was seen a handful of times. The chain carries TRBV3-1 and TRBJ1-2; no clear D. Germline CDR1 reads LGHDT; CDR2 reads YNNKEL (reference sequence). The germline V and J ends were trimmed by 3 bases and 5 bases, with 19 bases remaining between them. This CDR3 contains 16 residues. CDR3 amino acids: CASSHGLRRNQYGYTF. In DNA, the CDR3 is TGTGCCAGCAGCCATGGACTCCGACGGAATCAATATGGCTACACCTTC. The full variable domain, rest sourced from reference TRBV3-1 and TRBJ1-2, is DTAVSQTPKYLVTQMGNDKSIKCEQNLGHDTMYWYKQDSKKFLKIMFSYNNKELIINETVPNRFSPKSPDKAHLNLHINSLELGDSAVYFCASSHGLRRNQYGYTFGSGTRLTVV.

This clonotype was seen more than once but under ten times. The rearrangement uses TRBV20-1 and TRBJ2-3; no definite D call. Germline CDR1 reads DFQATT; CDR2 reads SNEGSKA (reference sequence). This CDR3 is built from 11 residues. Trimming removed 5 bases from V and 1 base from J, with 4 bases in between. In nucleotides, the CDR3 is TGCAGTGCTGAACGCACAGATACGCAGTATTTT. This gives the protein CSAERTDTQYF.

This clonotype was counted a few times. The chain couples TRBV6-1 to TRBJ2-1; D possibly uses TRBD1 or TRBD2 (6 bases each). Trimming removed 6 bases from V and 0 bases from J, with 15 bases in between. Germline CDR1 MNHNS, CDR2 SASEGT. CDR3 length equals 16 residues. CDR3 residues: CASREEEGGSYNEQFF. The CDR3 nucleotides read TGTGCCAGCAGGGAGGAGGAGGGGGGCTCCTACAATGAGCAGTTCTTC.

This clonotype turned up a few times. CDR3 protein: CASSGQGKERQFF. CDR3 sequence (DNA): TGTGCCAGCAGCGGACAGGGTAAGGAACGGCAGTTCTTC. This chain uses TRBV6-5 with TRBJ2-1, with 8 nucleotides matching TRBD1. This CDR3 is 13 amino acids long. Germline V CDR1 and CDR2: MNHEY, SVGAGI. V shed 6 bases, J shed 12 bases, and the junction held 10 bases outside the gene matches.

This clonotype appeared a few times. The rearrangement joins TRBV20-1 to TRBJ2-3; D is ambiguous. The germline gives CDR1 DFQATT, CDR2 SNEGSKA (reference sequence). Trimming removed 6 bases from V and 1 base from J, with 8 bases in between. This CDR3 has 12 residues. The CDR3 sequence: CSATTGTDTQYF. CDR3 sequence (DNA): TGCAGTGCAACGACGGGCACAGATACGCAGTATTTT.

This clonotype was detected ten times or more. This chain joins TRBV5-1 and TRBJ2-1; D possibly matches TRBD1 or TRBD2 (5 bases each). The CDR3 is 14 residues long. V lost 4 bases, J lost 9 bases, and 17 bases lay in between. Looked up from germline, CDR1 is SGHRS and CDR2 is YFSETQ. DNA for the CDR3: TGCGCCAGCAGCGAGGGTGGGGCGGGCGCTGAGCAGTTCTTC. It codes for CASSEGGAGAEQFF. The full variable domain, its missing parts supplied by reference TRBV5-1 and TRBJ2-1, is KAGVTQTPRYLIKTRGQQVTLSCSPISGHRSVSWYQQTPGQGLQFLFEYFSETQRNKGNFPGRFSGRQFSNSRSEMNVSTLELGDSALYLCASSEGGAGAEQFFGPGTRLTVL.

The chain joins TRBV7-2 to TRBJ1-4; weak D call: TRBD1 (5 bases). CDR3 length: 15 amino acids. V was clipped by 4 bases and J by 7 bases, with 16 bases between them. From germline, CDR1 is SGHTA and CDR2 FQGNSA. This CDR3 is CASSSQVGLGEKLFF. CDR3 bases: TGTGCCAGCAGCTCACAGGTTGGGTTAGGTGAAAAACTGTTTTTT.

The gene calls are TRBV7-2 and TRBJ2-5; D uncertain. The CDR3 sequence is 16 residues long. The ends were cut back, 3 bases at V and 5 bases at J, with 19 bases in the middle. Germline lookup yields CDR1 SGHTA and CDR2 FQGNSA. The CDR3 sequence: CASSFRPRAPGETQYF. Written as DNA, the CDR3 is TGTGCCAGCAGCTTCCGGCCTCGGGCCCCTGGGGAGACCCAGTACTTC.

This clonotype was detected a few times. Here the CDR3 reads CASSLYSEYQETQYF. The CDR3 DNA reads TGCGCCAGCAGCTTGTATTCTGAGTACCAAGAGACCCAGTACTTC. This chain uses TRBV5-1 with TRBJ2-5; the D is unclear. Germline CDR1 reads SGHRS; CDR2 reads YFSETQ. The CDR3 is 15 residues long. Trimming shortened V by 1 base and J by 0 bases, and 10 bases separated the two germline ends.

This clonotype has a handful of counts. The rearrangement uses TRBV5-5 and TRBJ2-7, with D possibly matching TRBD1 (6 bases). In germline, CDR1 is SGHKS, CDR2 YYEKEE (reference sequence). V lost 0 bases, J lost 3 bases, and 10 bases lay in between. The CDR3 loop spans 14 amino acids. CDR3 protein: CASSLDRVLYEQYV. CDR3 DNA sequence: TGTGCCAGCAGCTTGGACAGGGTGCTCTACGAGCAGTACGTC.

There are many counts of this clonotype. The chain recombines TRBV10-2 with TRBJ2-5, with D possibly being TRBD1 (5 bases). V shed 6 bases and J shed 4 bases, with 18 bases lying between them. CDR1 WSHSY and CDR2 SAAADI come from the germline V gene. The length of the CDR3 is 15 residues. DNA of the CDR3: TGCGCCAGCAGGGTCTCCAAGGGGTTAGGAGAGACCCAGTACTTC. Its protein product is CASRVSKGLGETQYF.

This clonotype was detected a few times. The rearrangement joins TRBV20-1 to TRBJ2-7; tentative D call: TRBD1 (5 bases). Germline V gives CDR1 DFQATT, CDR2 SNEGSKA (reference sequence). The CDR3 has 14 residues. Trimming removed 6 bases from V and 6 bases from J, with 21 bases in between. The CDR3 is CSAVKVAGSSEQYF. The CDR3 region has the DNA TGCAGTGCGGTAAAAGTGGCAGGGTCGAGCGAGCAGTACTTC.

This clonotype has more than one count but fewer than ten. The chain links TRBV29-1 to TRBJ2-1; 10 bases fit TRBD2. CDR1 SQVTM and CDR2 ANQGSEA come from the germline V gene. The trim removed 2 bases at V and 9 bases at J, leaving 10 bases unmatched. The CDR3 is 15 residues long. The chain's CDR3 is CSVERASGSFGEQFF. CDR3 sequence (DNA): TGCAGCGTTGAAAGGGCTAGCGGGAGTTTCGGTGAGCAGTTCTTC.

Only a few counts were recorded for this clonotype. The rearrangement uses TRBV7-2 and TRBJ1-2; D may be TRBD1 (6 bases). Trimming left V 2 bases short and J 2 bases short, with 9 bases between. This CDR3 is 14 amino acids long. Germline values: CDR1 SGHTA, CDR2 FQGNSA. CDR3 bases: TGTGCCAGCAGCTTATCAGGGGAGAACTATGGCTACACCTTC. Amino acid sequence: CASSLSGENYGYTF.

The V gene is TRBV2, the J gene TRBJ1-2; D gene ambiguous. CDR3 length: 15 amino acids. Trimming left V 2 bases short and J 0 bases short, with 10 bases between. Looked up from germline, CDR1 is SNHLY and CDR2 is FYNNEI. This CDR3 is CASSETVTTNYGYTF. The DNA of the CDR3 is TGTGCCAGCAGTGAAACGGTCACAACTAACTATGGCTACACCTTC.